The subject of this entry is one T cell receptor (beta chain). Using immunoSEQ multiplex PCR, the repertoire was profiled, and TCRdb retains in-frame clones only, with some absent. This table holds around 30,000 clones, 70% to 90% found once. Deletions cut 3 bases from V and 0 bases from J, with 9 bases between. This CDR3 has 15 residues. Per germline, CDR1 LNHDA and CDR2 SQIVND (reference sequence). The source of the sample is a study of OX40 agonist ivuxolimab in advanced cancers. Turning to the study itself: Patients in dose escalation had liver, melanoma, kidney or head and neck cancers. Participants could have had prior anti-PD-1, anti-PD-L1 or anti-CTLA-4 therapy, and around 40% had some.

The clonotype originates from an adult with an advanced solid tumor such as melanoma, head and neck, liver or kidney cancer. Sequences were derived from CD4+ or CD8+ T cells sorted from blood, sampled in a trial of the OX40 agonist ivuxolimab. V usage is TRBV19 and J usage is TRBJ2-4, with D unclear. This CDR3 reads CASSIGVLAKNIQYF. The CDR3 nucleotides read TGTGCCAGTAGTATTGGGGTACTAGCCAAAAACATTCAGTACTTC.